The 18 T cell receptor beta chains below come from one sample, sequenced in a study of read filtering for tumor transcriptome and immune sequencing. The library was built from approximately 400 ng RNA with molecular barcoded adaptors for alpha/delta and beta/gamma chains. TCRdb ran MiXCR on the reads and lists one entry per CDR3 protein. The data show 35,000 to 40,000 distinct CDR3 sequences, about 15% seen once. Sequencing was carried out using a population of CD138-negative cells sorted from bone marrow. The receptors were gathered from a donor over 35 with multiple myeloma.

This clonotype appeared many times. The V and J genes are TRBV11-1 and TRBJ1-1, with TRBD1 as a possible D gene (5 bases). CDR1 and CDR2 from the germline V gene are SGHAT and FQDESV (reference sequence). The V end was cut by 4 bases, the J end by 5 bases, with 11 bases between. This CDR3 spans 13 amino acids. DNA for the CDR3: TGTGCCAGCAGCTCCCTTCGGGGGACTGAAGCTTTCTTT. Its protein is CASSSLRGTEAFF.

There are many counts of this clonotype. The rearrangement joins TRBV10-3 to TRBJ1-6; no clear D gene. With 11 bases removed from V and 5 bases from J, the gap between germline ends came to 16 bases. The CDR3 consists of 14 residues. Germline lookup yields CDR1 ENHRY and CDR2 SYGVKD. The CDR3 sequence is CAARTGQNNSPLHF. The CDR3 DNA sequence: TGTGCCGCCCGGACCGGGCAAAATAATTCACCCCTCCACTTT.

Note on this clonotype: A single base is all that separates this from a far larger clone, so a read error is likely. The V call is TRBV6-5, the J call TRBJ2-7; D ambiguous. V gave up 2 bases and J gave up 1 base, with 12 bases separating them. Germline CDR1 and CDR2: MNHEY and SVGAGI. The CDR3 runs 15 residues. The chain's CDR3 is CASSYARLGSYEQYF. The CDR3, as DNA: TGTGCCAGCAGTTACGCCCGACTGGGTTCCTACGAGCAGTACTTC.

Judged by abundance, this clonotype is medium-sized (0.01 to 0.1%). The chain couples TRBV7-2 to TRBJ1-1; maybe TRBD1 (6 bases). There are 15 residues in the CDR3. Looked up from germline, CDR1 is SGHTA and CDR2 is FQGNSA. Trimming removed 5 bases at V and 2 bases at J, with 15 bases between. CDR3 sequence: CASSMYRVINTEAFF. For the CDR3, the DNA is TGTGCCAGCAGCATGTACAGGGTTATTAACACTGAAGCTTTCTTT.

This clonotype was picked up many times. This sequence joins TRBV18 and TRBJ1-2; D might be TRBD1 (5 bases). Germline V gene data show CDR1 as KGHSH and CDR2 as LQKENI. The CDR3 has 14 amino acids. V lost 3 bases and J lost 4, with 12 bases in between. CDR3: CASSPNSGTYGYTF. The DNA of the CDR3 is TGTGCCAGCTCACCCAATTCGGGGACCTATGGCTACACCTTC.

In this sample, this clonotype turned up many times. The genes are TRBV2 and TRBJ1-5; D gene unclear. Germline CDR1 is SNHLY and CDR2 is FYNNEI. V was trimmed by 4 bases and J by 7 bases, leaving 11 bases between them. CDR3 length: 13 residues. The CDR3 is CASSGPIEQPQHF. In DNA form, the CDR3 reads TGTGCCAGCAGTGGACCGATTGAACAGCCCCAGCATTTT.

Notes on this clonotype: Since the CDR3 does not end with the conserved phenylalanine or tryptophan, this likely comes from a read error. The limits of the CDR3 on the DNA are not certain, so only TCRdb's listed CDR3 is given. The V call is TRBV29-1, the J call TRBJ2-1. The CDR3 is 14 residues long, ends included. Per the germline V gene, CDR1 is SQVTM and CDR2 is ANQGSEA. The CDR3 protein is CSVEDITPYNEQVY.

The chain carries TRBV3-1 and TRBJ2-5; D uncertain. Germline V CDR1 and CDR2: LGHDT, YNNKEL (reference sequence). This CDR3 is 14 amino acids long. The V and J ends lost 2 bases and 1 base respectively, with 8 bases between them. The CDR3 loop reads CASSQQRGQETQYF. The CDR3 DNA follows: TGTGCCAGCAGCCAACAACGCGGCCAAGAGACCCAGTACTTC.

By share, this clonotype ranks as medium-sized. V is TRBV25-1 and J is TRBJ2-1; tentatively, D is TRBD2 (5 bases). The CDR3 length is 13 residues. V shed 8 bases and J shed 9 bases, with 17 bases lying between them. The germline V gene encodes CDR1 MGHDK and CDR2 SYGVNS. DNA for the CDR3: TGTGCCAGCGGCGTCCCCCTTGGAGGTGAGCAGTTCTTC. It translates to CASGVPLGGEQFF.

This clonotype was seen ten or more times. This rearrangement joins TRBV5-5 to TRBJ2-5, with TRBD1 identical over 11 bases. V trimming: 5 bases; J trimming: 5 bases; junction bases outside the gene matches: 11. CDR3 length equals 16 residues. Germline CDR1 reads SGHKS; CDR2 reads YYEKEE (reference sequence). CDR3 nucleotides: TGTGCCAGCAGTTGGGGTGGACAGGGGGCAGGGGAGACCCAGTACTTC. Translated, it gives CASSWGGQGAGETQYF.

This clonotype appeared many times. The chain links TRBV2 to TRBJ2-7, with D possibly matching TRBD1 (5 bases). Trimming left V 3 bases short and J 4 bases short, with 13 bases between. CDR3 length: 14 amino acids. From germline, CDR1 is SNHLY and CDR2 FYNNEI. CDR3 residues: CASSEIGASYEQYF. CDR3 nucleotides: TGTGCCAGCAGTGAGATAGGGGCCTCGTACGAGCAGTACTTC.

This clonotype appeared many times. The CDR3 coding sequence is TGCAGTGCTAGCCCAGGCAGCGGCCGAAATGAGCAGTTCTTC. Its protein product is CSASPGSGRNEQFF. The chain has TRBV20-1 and TRBJ2-1, with a tentative D call TRBD2 (5 bases). Per germline, CDR1 DFQATT and CDR2 SNEGSKA (reference sequence). V was shortened by 3 bases and J by 7 bases, with 16 bases between the two germline ends. The CDR3 loop spans 14 amino acids.

This clonotype was recorded at least ten times. The DNA of the CDR3 is TGTGCCAGCAGCCAAGGAAGGGATCAGCCCCAGCATTTT. Translated: CASSQGRDQPQHF. This chain joins TRBV3-1 and TRBJ1-5; D not resolved. Between the trimmed V and J ends, which lost 1 base and 5 bases, there was a span of 6 bases. The CDR3 contains 13 residues. Looked up from germline, CDR1 is LGHDT and CDR2 is YNNKEL (reference sequence).

This clonotype was counted a few times. A much bigger clone sits one base away, suggesting this may be a read error. The CDR3 does not close with the conserved phenylalanine or tryptophan, likely indicating a read error. The chain employs TRBV10-3 and TRBJ2-5, with TRBD1 identical over 8 bases. The CDR3 loop spans 13 amino acids. Losses at the gene ends were 8 bases for V and 5 bases for J; bases not matched to a gene: 7. Germline-derived CDR1 and CDR2 are ENHRY and SYGVKD. In DNA form, the CDR3 reads TGTGCCATCGGAGGGACAGGCCCGGAGACCCAGTACCTC. Translated, it gives CAIGGTGPETQYL.

This clonotype was counted ten times or more. The chain employs TRBV7-9 and TRBJ2-7; D assignment may be TRBD1 or TRBD2 (6 bases each). CDR1 and CDR2 (germline): SEHNR, FQNEAQ (reference sequence). V lost 5 bases, J lost 2 bases, and 19 bases lay in between. The CDR3 contains 16 residues. The CDR3: CASSTGEGGSPYEQYF. CDR3 DNA: TGTGCCAGCAGCACTGGTGAGGGGGGTTCCCCCTACGAGCAGTACTTC.

This clonotype was observed many times. CDR3 bases: TGCAGTGCCTCTCCTCACAAGCGGGTCGAGCAGTACTTC. It yields the protein CSASPHKRVEQYF. The chain combines TRBV20-1 with TRBJ2-7; tentatively, D is TRBD2 (6 bases). CDR3 length: 13 amino acids. Germline CDR1 is DFQATT and CDR2 is SNEGSKA (reference sequence). The V end lost 6 bases, the J end lost 6 bases, and 18 bases lay between the germline ends.

This clonotype was counted ten times or more. The rearrangement links TRBV6-5 to TRBJ1-2; D is unresolved. V was cut by 2 bases and J by 4 bases, with 8 bases left in between. The CDR3 is 13 amino acids. Germline values: CDR1 MNHEY, CDR2 SVGAGI. The chain's CDR3 is CASSYQPIYGYTF. For the CDR3, the DNA is TGTGCCAGCAGTTACCAGCCTATCTATGGCTACACCTTC.

There are many counts of this clonotype. This rearrangement joins TRBV7-2 to TRBJ2-3; TRBD2 matches 8 bases. The V segment lost 5 bases and the J segment 3 bases; nucleotides outside the gene matches: 7. The CDR3 runs 15 residues. Germline V lookup: CDR1 SGHTA, CDR2 FQGNSA. CDR3 sequence reads: CASSTGTRVTDTQYF. The CDR3 DNA is TGTGCCAGCAGCACCGGGACTAGGGTGACAGATACGCAGTATTTT.